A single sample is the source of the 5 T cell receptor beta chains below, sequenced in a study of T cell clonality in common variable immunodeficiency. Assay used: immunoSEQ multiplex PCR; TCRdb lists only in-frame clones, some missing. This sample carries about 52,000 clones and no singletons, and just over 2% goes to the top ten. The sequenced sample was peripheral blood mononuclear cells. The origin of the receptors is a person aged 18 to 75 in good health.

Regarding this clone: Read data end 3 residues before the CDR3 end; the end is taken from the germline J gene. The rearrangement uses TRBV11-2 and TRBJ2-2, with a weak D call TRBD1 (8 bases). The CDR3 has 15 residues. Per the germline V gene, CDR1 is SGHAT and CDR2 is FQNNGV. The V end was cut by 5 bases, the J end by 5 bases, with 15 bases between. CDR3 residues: CASSPRGTGTGELFF. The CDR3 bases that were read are TGTGCCAGCAGCCCGCGGGGGACAGGAACCGGGGAG. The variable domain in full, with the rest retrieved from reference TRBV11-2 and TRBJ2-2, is EAGVAQSPRYKIIEKRQSVAFWCNPISGHATLYWYQQILGQGPKLLIQFQNNGVVDDSQLPKDRFSAERLKGVDSTLKIQPAKLEDSAVYLCASSPRGTGTGELFFGEGSRLTVL.

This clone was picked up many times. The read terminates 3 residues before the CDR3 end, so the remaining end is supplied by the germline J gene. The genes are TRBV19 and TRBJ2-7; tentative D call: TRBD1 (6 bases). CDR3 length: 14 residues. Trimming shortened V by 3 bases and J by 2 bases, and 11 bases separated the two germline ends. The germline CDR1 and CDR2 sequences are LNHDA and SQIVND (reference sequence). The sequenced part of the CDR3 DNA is TGTGCCAGTAGTATTATGGCAGGGGCCTACGAG. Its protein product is CASSIMAGAYE. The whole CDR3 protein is CASSIMAGAYEQYF.

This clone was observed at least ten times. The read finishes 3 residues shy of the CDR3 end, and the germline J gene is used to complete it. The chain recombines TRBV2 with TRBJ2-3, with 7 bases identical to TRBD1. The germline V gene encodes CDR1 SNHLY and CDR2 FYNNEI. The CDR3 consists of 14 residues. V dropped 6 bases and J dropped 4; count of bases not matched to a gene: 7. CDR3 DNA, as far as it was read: TGTGCCAGCAGAGACAGGGCTGGGTCAGATACG. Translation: CASRDRAGSDT. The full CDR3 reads CASRDRAGSDTQYF.

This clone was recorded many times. The covered CDR3 bases are TGCAGTGCCACGGACACCCGTCAAAGA. Its protein is CSATDTRQR. The full CDR3 protein reads CSATDTRQRAFF. V usage is TRBV20-1 and J usage is TRBJ1-1; maybe TRBD1 (5 bases). With the read ending 3 residues before the CDR3 end, the germline J gene is used to fill in that end. This CDR3 has 12 amino acids. Germline loops: CDR1 DFQATT, CDR2 SNEGSKA (reference sequence).

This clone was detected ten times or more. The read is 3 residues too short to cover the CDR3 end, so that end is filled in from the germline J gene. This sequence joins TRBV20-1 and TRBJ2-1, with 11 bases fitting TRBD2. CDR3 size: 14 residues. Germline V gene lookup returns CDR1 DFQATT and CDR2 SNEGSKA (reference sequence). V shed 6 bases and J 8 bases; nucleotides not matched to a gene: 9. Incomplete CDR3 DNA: TGCAGTGCCAGCATGACTAGCGGGACCCATGAG. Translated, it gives CSASMTSGTHE. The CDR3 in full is CSASMTSGTHEQFF.